The clone carrying this T cell receptor beta chain appeared many times. RNA transcripts were the source from which TCR beta CDR3 regions were amplified. HTBI primers served in a first-round RT-PCR, which a second-round multiplex PCR followed. Via MiXCR, TCRdb re-called the multiplex PCR reads, giving one row per CDR3 protein. The sample includes 450,000 or so distinct CDR3 sequences, over 13% seen only once; the top ten take more than 8.5%. The source of the sample is a study of Graves' ophthalmopathy and Graves' hyperthyroidism. Germline assignment: CDR1 DFQATT and CDR2 SNEGSKA (reference sequence). The CDR3 totals 14 residues. Trimming shortened V by 6 bases and J by 4 bases, and 18 bases separated the two germline ends.

The clonotype was recovered from a young woman with Graves' ophthalmopathy. V gene TRBV20-1 combines with J gene TRBJ1-1, with D hard to call. Material: blood. CDR3 nucleotides: TGCAGTGCCCATAACTCCCTCAAAGGCACTGAAGCTTTCTTT. This gives the protein CSAHNSLKGTEAFF.